This TCR beta chain stems from a study of PD-1 blockade in classical Hodgkin lymphoma. The data were produced by immunoSEQ multiplex PCR, yet TCRdb's version contains in-frame clones alone and is incomplete. The repertoire holds about 100,000 clones, with about 88% as singletons. V was shortened by 0 bases and J by 5 bases, with 8 bases between the two germline ends. The CDR3 consists of 14 residues. CDR1 and CDR2 from the germline V gene are MNHEY and SVGAGI. All trial patients relapsed after autologous stem cell transplantation. The patients, who had relapsed/refractory classical Hodgkin lymphoma, achieved best responses of complete response, partial response or progressive disease.

The V gene is TRBV6-5, the J gene TRBJ2-1; D is unresolved. The TCR originated in a human donor with classical Hodgkin lymphoma. Material: peripheral blood mononuclear cells (PBMCs), obtained before the second cycle of nivolumab. The DNA of the CDR3 is TGTGCCAGCAGTTACTCGAATCCGGACAATGAGCAGTTCTTC. Translating gives CASSYSNPDNEQFF.